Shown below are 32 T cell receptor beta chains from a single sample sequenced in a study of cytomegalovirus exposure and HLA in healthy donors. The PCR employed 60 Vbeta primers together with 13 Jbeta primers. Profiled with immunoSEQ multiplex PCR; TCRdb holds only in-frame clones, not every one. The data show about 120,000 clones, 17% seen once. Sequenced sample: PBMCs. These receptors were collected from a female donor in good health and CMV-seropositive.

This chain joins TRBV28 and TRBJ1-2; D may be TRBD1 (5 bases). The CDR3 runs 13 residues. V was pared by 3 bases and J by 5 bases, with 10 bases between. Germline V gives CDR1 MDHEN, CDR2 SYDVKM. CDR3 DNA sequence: TGTGCCAGCAGTTTCGTCAGGGATTATGGCTACACCTTC. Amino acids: CASSFVRDYGYTF.

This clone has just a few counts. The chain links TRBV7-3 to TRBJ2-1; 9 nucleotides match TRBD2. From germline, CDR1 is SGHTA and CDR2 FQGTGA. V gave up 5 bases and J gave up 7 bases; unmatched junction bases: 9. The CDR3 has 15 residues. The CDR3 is CASSPPGLAFNEQFF. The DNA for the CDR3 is TGTGCCAGCAGCCCCCCGGGACTAGCCTTTAATGAGCAGTTCTTC.

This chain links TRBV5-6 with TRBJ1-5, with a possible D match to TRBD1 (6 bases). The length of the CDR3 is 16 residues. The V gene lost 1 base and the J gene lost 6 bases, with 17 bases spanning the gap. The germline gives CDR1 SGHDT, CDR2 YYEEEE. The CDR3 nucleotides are TGTGCCAGCAGCTTGTGGGGATGGGGGGGCGGTCAGCCCCAGCATTTT. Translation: CASSLWGWGGGQPQHF.

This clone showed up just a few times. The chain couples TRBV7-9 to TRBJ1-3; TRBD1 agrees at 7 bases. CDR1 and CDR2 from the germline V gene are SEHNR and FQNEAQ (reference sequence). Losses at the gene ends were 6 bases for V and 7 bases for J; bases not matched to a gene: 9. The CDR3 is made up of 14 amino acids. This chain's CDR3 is CASSSQGDSNTIYF. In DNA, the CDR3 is TGTGCCAGCAGTTCTCAGGGGGATTCGAACACCATATATTTT.

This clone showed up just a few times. CDR3 coding DNA: TGTGCCAGCAGCATCTCCTCGGGGGTTCTCGGCGAGCAGTACTTC. This codes for CASSISSGVLGEQYF. The chain is built from TRBV5-4 and TRBJ2-7; D possibly corresponds to TRBD2 (6 bases). Germline CDR1 is SGHNT and CDR2 is YYREEE (reference sequence). CDR3 length: 15 residues. V lost 4 bases to trimming and J lost 6 bases, with 20 bases between them.

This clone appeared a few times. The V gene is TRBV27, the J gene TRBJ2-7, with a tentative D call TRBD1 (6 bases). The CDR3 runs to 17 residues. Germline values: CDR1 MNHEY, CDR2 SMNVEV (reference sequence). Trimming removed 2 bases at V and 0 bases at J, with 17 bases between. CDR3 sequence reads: CASSLLGQQTTSYEQYF. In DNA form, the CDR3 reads TGTGCCAGCAGTTTACTCGGACAGCAAACAACCTCCTACGAGCAGTACTTC.

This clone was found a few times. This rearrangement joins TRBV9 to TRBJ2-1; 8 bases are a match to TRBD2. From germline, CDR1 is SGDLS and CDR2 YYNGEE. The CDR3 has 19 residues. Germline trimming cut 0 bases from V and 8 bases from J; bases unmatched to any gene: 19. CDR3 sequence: CASSVVGYTGTRSKDEQFF. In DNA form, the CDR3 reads TGTGCCAGCAGCGTAGTTGGCTACACCGGGACTAGGTCGAAAGATGAGCAGTTCTTC.

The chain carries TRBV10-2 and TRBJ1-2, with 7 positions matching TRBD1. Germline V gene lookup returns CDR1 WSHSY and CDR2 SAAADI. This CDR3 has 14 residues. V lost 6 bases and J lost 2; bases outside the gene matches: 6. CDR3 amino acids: CASSLDRTNYGYTF. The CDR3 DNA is TGCGCCAGCAGCCTGGACAGGACGAACTATGGCTACACCTTC.

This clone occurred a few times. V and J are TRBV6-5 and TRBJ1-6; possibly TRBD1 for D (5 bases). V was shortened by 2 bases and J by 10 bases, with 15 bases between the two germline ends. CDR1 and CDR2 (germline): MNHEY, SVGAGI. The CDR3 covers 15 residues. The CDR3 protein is CASSYTSGVPSPLHF. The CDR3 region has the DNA TGTGCCAGCAGTTACACGTCGGGGGTTCCCTCACCCCTCCACTTT.

This CDR3 is CASRVEGMNTEAFF. As DNA, the CDR3 is TGTGCCAGCAGGGTGGAGGGGATGAACACTGAAGCTTTCTTT. The chain links TRBV2 to TRBJ1-1, with D possibly matching TRBD1 (5 bases). The V gene lost 6 bases and the J gene lost 0 bases, with 11 bases spanning the gap. Germline V CDR1 and CDR2: SNHLY, FYNNEI. CDR3 length: 14 amino acids.

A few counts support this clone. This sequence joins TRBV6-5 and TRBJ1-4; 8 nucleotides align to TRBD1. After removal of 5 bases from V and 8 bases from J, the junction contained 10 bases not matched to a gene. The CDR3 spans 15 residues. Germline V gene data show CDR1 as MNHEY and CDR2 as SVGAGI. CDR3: CASSASGQGREKLFF. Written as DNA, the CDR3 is TGTGCCAGCAGTGCGAGCGGACAGGGCAGGGAAAAACTGTTTTTT.

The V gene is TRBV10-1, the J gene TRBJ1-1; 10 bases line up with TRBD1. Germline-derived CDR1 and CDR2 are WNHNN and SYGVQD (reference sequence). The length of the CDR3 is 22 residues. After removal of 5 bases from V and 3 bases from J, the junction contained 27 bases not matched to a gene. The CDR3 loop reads CASSQTHLNRQGACQSDTEAFF. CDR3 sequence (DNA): TGCGCCAGCAGTCAAACTCACCTTAACCGACAGGGGGCATGTCAGTCCGACACTGAAGCTTTCTTT.

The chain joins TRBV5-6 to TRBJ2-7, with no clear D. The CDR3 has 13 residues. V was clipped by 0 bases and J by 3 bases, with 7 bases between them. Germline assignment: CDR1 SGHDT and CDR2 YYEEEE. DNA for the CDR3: TGTGCCAGCAGCTTGGCGTCCCGCTACGAGCAGTACTTC. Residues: CASSLASRYEQYF.

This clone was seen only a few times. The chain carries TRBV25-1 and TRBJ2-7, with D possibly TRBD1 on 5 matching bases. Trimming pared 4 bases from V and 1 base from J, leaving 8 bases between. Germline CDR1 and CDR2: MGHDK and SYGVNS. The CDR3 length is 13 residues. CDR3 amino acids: CASSGQGSYEQYF. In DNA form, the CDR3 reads TGTGCCAGCAGTGGGCAGGGTTCCTACGAGCAGTACTTC.

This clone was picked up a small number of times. The CDR3 bases are TGTGCCAGCAGCTCCCCTGGCGGGGGGGCGTACGAGCAGTACTTC. Translated: CASSSPGGGAYEQYF. The rearrangement uses TRBV5-4 and TRBJ2-7; 9 bases align to TRBD2. Germline V gives CDR1 SGHNT, CDR2 YYREEE (reference sequence). CDR3 size: 15 residues. With V trimmed by 3 bases and J by 4 bases, 8 bases remained unmatched.

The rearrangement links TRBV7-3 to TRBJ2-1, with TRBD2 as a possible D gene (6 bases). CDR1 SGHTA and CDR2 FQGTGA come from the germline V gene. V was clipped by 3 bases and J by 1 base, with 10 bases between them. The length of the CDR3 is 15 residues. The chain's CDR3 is CASSFLAQSYNEQFF. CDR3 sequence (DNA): TGTGCCAGCAGCTTTCTAGCGCAGTCCTACAATGAGCAGTTCTTC.

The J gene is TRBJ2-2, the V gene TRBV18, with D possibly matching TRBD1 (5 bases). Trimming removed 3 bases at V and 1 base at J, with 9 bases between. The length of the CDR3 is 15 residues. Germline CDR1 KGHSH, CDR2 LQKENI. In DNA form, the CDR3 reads TGTGCCAGCTCACCGAACGACAGGAACACCGGGGAGCTGTTTTTT. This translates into CASSPNDRNTGELFF.

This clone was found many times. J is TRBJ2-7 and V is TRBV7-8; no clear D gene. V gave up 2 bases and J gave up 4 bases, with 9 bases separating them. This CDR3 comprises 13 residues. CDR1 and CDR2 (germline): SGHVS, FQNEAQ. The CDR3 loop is CASSLLAGYEQYF. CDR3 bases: TGTGCCAGCAGCTTACTTGCCGGGTACGAGCAGTACTTC.

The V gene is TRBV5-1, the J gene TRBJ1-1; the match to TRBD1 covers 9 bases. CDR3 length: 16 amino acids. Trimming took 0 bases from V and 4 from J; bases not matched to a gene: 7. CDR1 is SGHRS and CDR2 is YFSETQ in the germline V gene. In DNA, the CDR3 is TGCGCCAGCAGCTTGGCGGTACAGGGGGCAGGCACTGAAGCTTTCTTT. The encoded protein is CASSLAVQGAGTEAFF.

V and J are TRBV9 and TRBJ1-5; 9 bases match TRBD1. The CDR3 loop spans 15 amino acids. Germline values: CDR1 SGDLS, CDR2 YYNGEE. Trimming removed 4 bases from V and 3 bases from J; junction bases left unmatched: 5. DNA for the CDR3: TGTGCCAGCAGCCCGACAGGGGGAAACAATCAGCCCCAGCATTTT. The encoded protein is CASSPTGGNNQPQHF. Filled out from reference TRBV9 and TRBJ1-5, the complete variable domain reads DSGVTQTPKHLITATGQRVTLRCSPRSGDLSVYWYQQSLDQGLQFLIQYYNGEERAKGNILERFSAQQFPDLHSELNLSSLELGDSALYFCASSPTGGNNQPQHFGDGTRLSIL.

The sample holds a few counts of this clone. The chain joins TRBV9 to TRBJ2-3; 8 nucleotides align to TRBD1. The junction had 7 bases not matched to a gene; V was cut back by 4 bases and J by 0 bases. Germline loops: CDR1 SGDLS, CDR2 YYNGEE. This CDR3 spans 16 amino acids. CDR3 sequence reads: CASSPGGGRSTDTQYF. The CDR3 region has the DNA TGTGCCAGCAGCCCAGGGGGCGGGCGAAGCACAGATACGCAGTATTTT.

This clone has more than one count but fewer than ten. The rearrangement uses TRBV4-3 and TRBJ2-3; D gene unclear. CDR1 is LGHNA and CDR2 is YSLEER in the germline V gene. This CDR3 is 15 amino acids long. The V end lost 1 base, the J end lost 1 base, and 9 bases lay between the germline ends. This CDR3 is CASSQAFIGTDTQYF. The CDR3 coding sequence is TGCGCCAGCAGCCAAGCTTTTATCGGCACAGATACGCAGTATTTT.

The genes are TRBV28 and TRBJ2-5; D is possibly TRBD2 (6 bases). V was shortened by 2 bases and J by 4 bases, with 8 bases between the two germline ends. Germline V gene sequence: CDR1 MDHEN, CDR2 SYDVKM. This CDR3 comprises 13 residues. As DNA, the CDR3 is TGTGCCAGCAGTTTAGGAGGGGTAGAGACCCAGTACTTC. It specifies CASSLGGVETQYF.

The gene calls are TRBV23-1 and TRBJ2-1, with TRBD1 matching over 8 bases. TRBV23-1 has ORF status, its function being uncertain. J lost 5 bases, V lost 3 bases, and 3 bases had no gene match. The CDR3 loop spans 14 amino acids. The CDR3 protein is CASSQGQDNNEQFF. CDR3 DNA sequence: TGCGCCAGCAGTCAGGGACAGGACAACAATGAGCAGTTCTTC.

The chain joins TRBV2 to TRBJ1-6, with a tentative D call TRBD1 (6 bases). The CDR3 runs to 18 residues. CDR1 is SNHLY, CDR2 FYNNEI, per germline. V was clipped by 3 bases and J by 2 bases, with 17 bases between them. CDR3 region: CASSDAGGGGAYNSPLHF. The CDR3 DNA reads TGTGCCAGCAGTGATGCAGGTGGGGGGGGCGCCTATAATTCACCCCTCCACTTT.

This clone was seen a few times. The CDR3 region is CASSVRAGINIQYF. The CDR3 nucleotides read TGCGCCAGCAGCGTACGGGCGGGGATAAACATTCAGTACTTC. The genes are TRBV5-1 and TRBJ2-4; tentatively, D is TRBD2 (6 bases). CDR1 and CDR2 from the germline V gene are SGHRS and YFSETQ. V was shortened by 4 bases and J by 6 bases, with 14 bases between the two germline ends. This CDR3 region has 14 residues. Based on the CDR3 plus reference TRBV5-1 and TRBJ2-4, the full variable domain is KAGVTQTPRYLIKTRGQQVTLSCSPISGHRSVSWYQQTPGQGLQFLFEYFSETQRNKGNFPGRFSGRQFSNSRSEMNVSTLELGDSALYLCASSVRAGINIQYFGAGTRLSVL.

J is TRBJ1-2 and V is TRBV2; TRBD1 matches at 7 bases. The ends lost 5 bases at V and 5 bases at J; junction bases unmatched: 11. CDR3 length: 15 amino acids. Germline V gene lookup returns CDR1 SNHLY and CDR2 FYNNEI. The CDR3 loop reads CASSHPGQRQYGYTF. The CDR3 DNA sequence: TGTGCCAGCAGTCACCCGGGACAGCGGCAGTATGGCTACACCTTC.

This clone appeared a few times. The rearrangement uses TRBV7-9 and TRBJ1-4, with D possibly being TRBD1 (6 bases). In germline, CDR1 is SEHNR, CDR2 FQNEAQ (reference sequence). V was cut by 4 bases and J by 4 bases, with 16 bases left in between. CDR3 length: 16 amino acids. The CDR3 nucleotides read TGTGCCAGCAGCTACCCCCCGGGACACCTTAATGAAAAACTGTTTTTT. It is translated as CASSYPPGHLNEKLFF.

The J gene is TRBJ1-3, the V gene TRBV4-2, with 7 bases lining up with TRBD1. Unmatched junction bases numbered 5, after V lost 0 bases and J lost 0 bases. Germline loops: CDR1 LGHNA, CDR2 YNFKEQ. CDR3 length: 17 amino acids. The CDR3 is CASSQDPGQASGNTIYF. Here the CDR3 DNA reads TGTGCCAGCAGCCAAGATCCAGGACAGGCCTCTGGAAACACCATATATTTT.

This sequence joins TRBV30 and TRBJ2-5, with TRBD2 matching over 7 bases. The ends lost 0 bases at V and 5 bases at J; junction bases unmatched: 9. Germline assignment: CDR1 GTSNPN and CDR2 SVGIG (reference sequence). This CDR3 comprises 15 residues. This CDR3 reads CAWSVAAGAYETQYF. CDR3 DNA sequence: TGTGCCTGGAGTGTAGCGGCGGGAGCCTACGAGACCCAGTACTTC.

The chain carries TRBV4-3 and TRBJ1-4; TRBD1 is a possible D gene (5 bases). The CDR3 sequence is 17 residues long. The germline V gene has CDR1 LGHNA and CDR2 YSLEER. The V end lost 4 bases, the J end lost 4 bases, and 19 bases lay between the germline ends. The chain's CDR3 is CASSLRGLGTDNEKLFF. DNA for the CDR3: TGCGCCAGCAGCCTTAGGGGACTCGGGACCGATAATGAAAAACTGTTTTTT.

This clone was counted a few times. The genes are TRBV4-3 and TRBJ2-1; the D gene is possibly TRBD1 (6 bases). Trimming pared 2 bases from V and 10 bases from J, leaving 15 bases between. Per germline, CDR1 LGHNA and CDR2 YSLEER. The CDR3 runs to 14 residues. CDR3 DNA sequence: TGCGCCAGCAGCCAACTAAACAGGGCATTCGAGCAGTTCTTC. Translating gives CASSQLNRAFEQFF.